This T cell receptor (beta chain) stems from a study of blood T cells in healthy people across ages. Deletions cut 5 bases from V and 0 bases from J, with 14 bases between. Germline CDR1 reads DFQATT; CDR2 reads SNEGSKA (reference sequence). CDR3 length: 16 residues. A second PCR, run for roughly 7 to 12 cycles, used a sample-barcoded 5' primer plus a J-beta primer mix. Any given sample supplied a minimum of 2.5 million CDR3-containing paired-end reads. One entry per CDR3 protein, called by TCRdb with MiXCR from the 5' RACE reads. The repertoire includes around 1,800,000 distinct CDR3 sequences, 30% to 40% of them detected once, and under 30% sits in the top ten.

V is TRBV20-1 and J is TRBJ2-6, with D perhaps given as TRBD1 or TRBD2 (5 bases each). This TCR was sampled from a human donor in good health. The material sequenced was blood. The CDR3 loop is CSAGTARVSGANVLTF. The CDR3 nucleotides are TGCAGTGCTGGGACCGCCAGGGTCTCTGGGGCCAACGTCCTGACTTTC.